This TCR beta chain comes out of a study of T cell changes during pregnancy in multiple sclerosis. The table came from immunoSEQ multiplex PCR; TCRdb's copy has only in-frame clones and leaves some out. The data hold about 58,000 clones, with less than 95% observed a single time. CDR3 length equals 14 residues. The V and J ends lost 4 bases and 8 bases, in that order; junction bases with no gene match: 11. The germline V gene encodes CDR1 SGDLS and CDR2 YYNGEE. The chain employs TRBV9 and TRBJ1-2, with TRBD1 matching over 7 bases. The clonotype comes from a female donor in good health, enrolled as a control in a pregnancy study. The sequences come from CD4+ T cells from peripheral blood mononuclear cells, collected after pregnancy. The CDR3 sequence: CASSSGGGWKGYTF. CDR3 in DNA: TGTGCCAGCAGCTCAGGAGGGGGCTGGAAAGGCTACACCTTC.